This T cell receptor (beta chain) is from a study of T cell clusters in autoimmune cytopenias. Study-level points and caveats: The cluster-lack signature was not seen for secondary cytopenia versus chronic lymphocytic leukemia.

Each sample's input was around 250 ng genomic DNA, 38,000 or so genome equivalents. Multiplex touch-down PCR amplified TRB using TRB-A and TRB-B pools in one tube. After re-calling the multiplex PCR reads, TCRdb lists one entry per CDR3 protein, DNA absent. This repertoire includes some 4,100 distinct CDR3 sequences. Its frequency marks this clonotype as medium-sized. Its matching antigen is unknown. This CDR3 spans 14 amino acids. Germline CDR1 and CDR2: LNHDA and SQIVND (reference sequence). In addition, the sample was reused for a study of T cell repertoires in aging, cancer and after chemotherapy. That investigation notes: Roughly 8.8 million TCR reads made up the full dataset. Untreated cancer patients had significantly lower blood TCR diversity than age-matched healthy donors. In healthy donors, age-related TCR diversity loss mainly reflected lost richness.

The chain recombines TRBV19 with TRBJ2-2. The receptor was derived from a human donor in good health. Sequencing was done on a sample of peripheral blood. This CDR3 reads CASSMMVNTGELFF.